This entry lists 32 T cell receptor beta chains sequenced from one sample in a study of T cell repertoires in breast cancer. A second nested PCR with blocking oligonucleotides suppressed unpaired genes. TCRdb ran MiXCR on the emulsion pairing reads and lists one entry per CDR3 protein. In the table there are tens of thousands of distinct CDR3 sequences, around 45% of which are singletons. Primers covering all TCR V genes were used in emulsion RT-PCR on CD8+ T cells. Sequencing was carried out using CD8+ T cells. Source of these receptors: a pool of human donors with breast cancer or a healthy control (not recorded which).

In the case of this clonotype: One junction end disagrees with the germline gene, perhaps due to a read error. The genes are TRBV20-1 and TRBJ2-7; D may be TRBD1 (5 bases). Per germline, CDR1 DFQATT and CDR2 SNEGSKA (reference sequence). The CDR3 is made up of 13 amino acids. CDR3 nucleotide sequence: TGCAGTGCTAGAACAGGAATCTCCTATGAGCAGTACTTC. Protein sequence: CSARTGISYEQYF.

The genes are TRBV5-6 and TRBJ2-7, with D hard to call. Germline loops: CDR1 SGHDT, CDR2 YYEEEE. CDR3 length: 12 amino acids. Trimming shortened V by 3 bases and J by 1 base, and 5 bases separated the two germline ends. The CDR3 reads CASSYDSYEQYF. CDR3 DNA: TGTGCCAGCAGCTATGATTCCTACGAGCAGTACTTC.

The chain combines TRBV5-1 with TRBJ1-1; D is possibly TRBD1 (6 bases). Germline V lookup: CDR1 SGHRS, CDR2 YFSETQ. CDR3 length equals 15 residues. The V and J ends lost 6 bases and 0 bases respectively, with 15 bases between them. DNA of the CDR3: TGCGCCAGCACCGTACTAGGGGGTCTGAACACTGAAGCTTTCTTT. Translation gives CASTVLGGLNTEAFF.

The V call is TRBV7-2, the J call TRBJ2-1, with 13 bases matching TRBD2. Unmatched junction bases numbered 6, after V lost 7 bases and J lost 9 bases. This CDR3 contains 14 residues. Germline V gene lookup returns CDR1 SGHTA and CDR2 FQGNSA. For the CDR3, the DNA is TGTGCCAGCAACCAGGGACTAGCGGGATTTGAGCAGTTCTTC. Encoded protein: CASNQGLAGFEQFF.

This rearrangement joins TRBV14 to TRBJ2-7; 10 nucleotides match TRBD2. The trim removed 6 bases at V and 6 bases at J, leaving 5 bases unmatched. The CDR3 covers 13 residues. Germline-derived CDR1 and CDR2 are SGHDN and FVKESK. Written as DNA, the CDR3 is TGTGCCAGCAGGGACGGGACTAGCGCCGAGCAGTACTTC. Translating it yields CASRDGTSAEQYF.

This clonotype was observed a few times. This rearrangement joins TRBV6-6 to TRBJ2-1; 12 bases align to TRBD2. The CDR3 has 15 residues. V lost 1 base to trimming and J lost 5 bases; unmatched junction nucleotides: 0. Germline-derived CDR1 and CDR2 are MNHNY and SVGAGI (reference sequence). CDR3 in DNA: TGTGCCAGCAGTTACTGGACTAGCGGGAACAATGAGCAGTTCTTC. Amino acids: CASSYWTSGNNEQFF.

Points on this clonotype: Possible read error: a much larger clone is one base away. This chain links TRBV15 with TRBJ2-6; the D gene is possibly TRBD2 (6 bases). Germline CDR1 is LNHNV and CDR2 is YYDKDF (reference sequence). The CDR3 is made up of 17 amino acids. The DNA of the CDR3 is TGTGCCACCAGCAGAGATGGGGGGTCCTCTGGGGCCAACGCCCTGACTTTC. Protein sequence: CATSRDGGSSGANALTF.

This chain links TRBV28 with TRBJ1-2; the match to TRBD1 covers 10 bases. Germline assignment: CDR1 MDHEN and CDR2 SYDVKM. V trimming: 11 bases; J trimming: 4 bases; junction bases outside the gene matches: 10. This CDR3 comprises 14 residues. The DNA of the CDR3 is TGTGCCGCGGGACAGGGGAGTATGATCTATGGCTACACCTTC. As protein: CAAGQGSMIYGYTF.

This clonotype was found a few times. V usage is TRBV6-1 and J usage is TRBJ2-3; D is unresolved. The V gene's germline CDR1 is MNHNS and CDR2 SASEGT. CDR3 size: 17 residues. The V and J ends lost 5 bases and 4 bases respectively, with 22 bases between them. CDR3 sequence (DNA): TGTGCCAGCAGTAAAACGCTGGACGGTGGACCGGCAGATACGCAGTATTTT. Protein: CASSKTLDGGPADTQYF.

The chain has TRBV6-6 and TRBJ2-7, with 8 positions matching TRBD1. Trimming took 5 bases from V and 9 from J; bases not matched to a gene: 9. The CDR3 is 13 residues long. Germline V lookup: CDR1 MNHNY, CDR2 SVGAGI (reference sequence). The CDR3 bases are TGTGCCAGCAGTACTTCATTAACAGGGGGGCAGTACTTC. Amino acid sequence: CASSTSLTGGQYF.

A remark on this clonotype: At one boundary the junction diverges from the germline segment, which might be a read error. CDR3 nucleotide sequence: TGCGCCGGCAGGCACGGCGGTAGGCAGGCCAGCACAGATACGCAGTATTTT. This sequence encodes CAGRHGGRQASTDTQYF. The chain has TRBV5-1 and TRBJ2-3; D gene unclear. The germline CDR1 and CDR2 sequences are SGHRS and YFSETQ. This CDR3 is built from 17 residues.

Comments on this clonotype: The junction shows a germline mismatch at one end, possibly a read error. The gene calls are TRBV7-2 and TRBJ2-1; TRBD1 might be the D (6 bases). Germline CDR1 reads SGHTA; CDR2 reads FQGNSA. This CDR3 is built from 12 residues. The CDR3 nucleotides are TGTGCCAGCAGTTTTCAGGGGTATGAGCAGCTCTTC. The encoded protein is CASSFQGYEQLF.

CDR3 bases: TGCGCCAATGAGCGGCGGGAGAGTTGCACAGATACGCAGTATTTT. The encoded protein is CANERRESCTDTQYF. This chain uses TRBV4-1 with TRBJ2-3; 7 bases match TRBD2. Looked up from germline, CDR1 is MGHRA and CDR2 is YSYEKL. This CDR3 is built from 15 residues. Trimming at V came to 10 bases and at J to 1 base, leaving 11 bases not matched to a gene.

This clonotype was seen a few times. J is TRBJ2-7 and V is TRBV5-1, with D maybe TRBD1 (6 bases). CDR3 length: 13 amino acids. Trimming pared 2 bases from V and 1 base from J, leaving 7 bases between. The germline V gene has CDR1 SGHRS and CDR2 YFSETQ. CDR3 nucleotide sequence: TGCGCCAGCAGCTTTACAGGGTCCTACGAGCAGTACTTC. This sequence encodes CASSFTGSYEQYF.

The chain combines TRBV20-1 with TRBJ2-7, with no clear D. Germline CDR1 is DFQATT and CDR2 is SNEGSKA (reference sequence). The CDR3 runs 14 residues. Trimming took 1 base from V and 0 from J, leaving 10 bases between them. CDR3 sequence: CSARGRVGSYEQYF. As DNA, the CDR3 is TGCAGTGCTAGAGGGAGAGTGGGCTCCTACGAGCAGTACTTC.

In the case of this clonotype: At one boundary the junction diverges from the germline segment, which might be a read error. This sequence joins TRBV18 and TRBJ2-1, with D perhaps matching TRBD2 (6 bases). Germline values: CDR1 KGHSH, CDR2 LQKENI. The CDR3 has 15 residues. CDR3 nucleotides: TGTGCCGGCTCCCTAGAAGCGGGTCGCTACAATGAGCAGTTCTTC. Translating it yields CAGSLEAGRYNEQFF.

This clonotype has just a few counts. The J gene is TRBJ1-1, the V gene TRBV20-1, with D unresolved. V was trimmed by 3 bases and J by 0 bases, leaving 14 bases between them. The CDR3 extends over 15 amino acids. Germline CDR1 and CDR2: DFQATT and SNEGSKA (reference sequence). CDR3 nucleotide sequence: TGCAGTGCTAGTGGTGTTGGCATCCTGAACACTGAAGCTTTCTTT. Protein: CSASGVGILNTEAFF.

This clonotype appeared a few times. This sequence joins TRBV6-5 and TRBJ1-2, with D perhaps matching TRBD1 (5 bases). This CDR3 is built from 15 residues. Germline values: CDR1 MNHEY, CDR2 SVGAGI. V was cut by 0 bases and J by 4 bases, with 12 bases left in between. The CDR3 DNA sequence: TGTGCCAGCAGTTACTCGCCCCGGACAACCTATGGCTACACCTTC. Its protein product is CASSYSPRTTYGYTF.

This clonotype was recorded a few times. The gene calls are TRBV20-1 and TRBJ2-3; D is uncertain. The ends were cut back, 3 bases at V and 3 bases at J, with 10 bases in the middle. CDR3 length equals 13 residues. Looked up from germline, CDR1 is DFQATT and CDR2 is SNEGSKA (reference sequence). The DNA of the CDR3 is TGCAGTGCTAGTGAGGTGGGAACAGATACGCAGTATTTT. The encoded protein is CSASEVGTDTQYF.

This sequence joins TRBV5-8 and TRBJ2-7; D not certain. V dropped 7 bases and J dropped 3 bases, with 17 bases sitting between them. Germline CDR1 is SGHTS and CDR2 is YDEGEE. The CDR3 length is 14 residues. Here the CDR3 DNA reads TGTGCCAGCCCCTCGCTCCTGTACGTCTACGAGCAGTACTTC. This gives the protein CASPSLLYVYEQYF.

In regard to this clonotype: One base away lies a much larger clone, so this may be a sequencing read error. The chain carries TRBV28 and TRBJ2-1; no firm D call. Germline V lookup: CDR1 MDHEN, CDR2 SYDVKM. The CDR3 is 17 residues long. This CDR3 is CASTRPGRLNSYIEQFF. The DNA of the CDR3 is TGTGCCAGCACCCGACCTGGGCGACTTAATTCCTACATTGAGCAGTTCTTC.

In the case of this clonotype: This CDR3 fails to terminate in the conserved phenylalanine or tryptophan, so it likely reflects a read error. This chain joins TRBV27 and TRBJ2-7; D remains unclear. This CDR3 region has 13 residues. Per the germline V gene, CDR1 is MNHEY and CDR2 is SMNVEV (reference sequence). The ends were cut back, 2 bases at V and 1 base at J, with 6 bases in the middle. DNA of the CDR3: TGTGCCAGCAGTTTAAAGTTATCCTACGAGCAGTACCTC. Its protein is CASSLKLSYEQYL.

A remark on this clonotype: Sequence at one end of the junction differs from germline and may be a read error. The chain is built from TRBV12-3 or TRBV12-4 and TRBJ1-5; 8 bases match TRBD1. The CDR3 covers 14 residues. Here the CDR3 DNA reads TGTGCCAGCAGCCCACAGGGGGTTTTTCAGCCTCAGCATTTT. Translated, it gives CASSPQGVFQPQHF.

The chain employs TRBV19 and TRBJ2-3, with D possibly being TRBD1 or TRBD2 (6 bases each). CDR1 is LNHDA, CDR2 SQIVND, per germline (reference sequence). CDR3 length: 16 amino acids. Trimming took off 1 base at V and 6 bases at J, with 17 bases between the two ends. CDR3 nucleotide sequence: TGTGCCAGTAGTATAGTAGGGGGACTCCGATCGGATACGCAGTATTTT. It translates to CASSIVGGLRSDTQYF.

The V gene is TRBV7-3, the J gene TRBJ2-1, with D hard to call. Germline V gene data show CDR1 as SGHTA and CDR2 as FQGTGA. This CDR3 has 13 residues. V lost 4 bases and J 0 bases, leaving 4 bases between the germline ends. CDR3 in amino acids: CASSSSSYNEQFF. The CDR3, as DNA: TGTGCCAGCAGCTCGAGCTCCTACAATGAGCAGTTCTTC.

The V call is TRBV28, the J call TRBJ2-2; 7 nucleotides match TRBD2. Germline V lookup: CDR1 MDHEN, CDR2 SYDVKM. The CDR3 sequence is 14 residues long. After removal of 6 bases from V and 0 bases from J, the junction contained 1 base not matched to a gene. CDR3 residues: CASRAGANTGELFF. CDR3 nucleotides: TGTGCCAGCAGGGCGGGGGCGAACACCGGGGAGCTGTTTTTT.

This clonotype was seen ten or more times. This rearrangement joins TRBV20-1 to TRBJ1-5; D remains ambiguous. The CDR3 extends over 12 amino acids. Germline CDR1 and CDR2: DFQATT and SNEGSKA (reference sequence). Deletions cut 4 bases from V and 1 base from J, with 5 bases between. CDR3 nucleotide sequence: TGCAGTGCTACGGGGAGCAATCAGCCCCAGCATTTT. It is translated as CSATGSNQPQHF.

V gene TRBV19 combines with J gene TRBJ1-5, with TRBD1 matching 7 bases. CDR3 size: 15 residues. Trimming at V came to 5 bases and at J to 1 base, leaving 5 bases not matched to a gene. CDR1 and CDR2 (germline): LNHDA, SQIVND (reference sequence). The CDR3 protein is CASSAGTASNQPQHF. In DNA, the CDR3 is TGTGCCAGTAGTGCAGGGACAGCAAGCAATCAGCCCCAGCATTTT.

The V and J genes are TRBV3-1 and TRBJ1-1; D not resolved. Germline V gene lookup returns CDR1 LGHDT and CDR2 YNNKEL (reference sequence). CDR3 length: 14 residues. The germline V and J ends were trimmed by 1 base and 1 base, with 7 bases remaining between them. The CDR3 DNA is TGTGCCAGCAGCCAAGCCGTCGGGAACACTGAAGCTTTCTTT. Protein sequence: CASSQAVGNTEAFF.

The V call is TRBV20-1, the J call TRBJ2-1, with TRBD2 matching over 12 bases. This CDR3 comprises 16 residues. Germline values: CDR1 DFQATT, CDR2 SNEGSKA (reference sequence). After removal of 4 bases from V and 2 bases from J, the junction contained 6 bases not matched to a gene. Here the CDR3 reads CSAKGLAGFPYNEQFF. The CDR3, as DNA: TGCAGTGCTAAGGGACTAGCGGGTTTCCCCTACAATGAGCAGTTCTTC.

At least ten counts were recorded for this clonotype. V is TRBV6-1 and J is TRBJ2-6; no clear D gene. In germline, CDR1 is MNHNS, CDR2 SASEGT. The length of the CDR3 is 14 residues. V lost 10 bases and J 0 bases, leaving 10 bases between the germline ends. The CDR3 region is CATAQVSGANVLTF. Written as DNA, the CDR3 is TGTGCCACCGCCCAGGTCTCTGGGGCCAACGTCCTGACTTTC.

This clonotype was observed a few times. The chain is built from TRBV25-1 and TRBJ2-3; D possibly corresponds to TRBD2 (5 bases). Germline V gives CDR1 MGHDK, CDR2 SYGVNS. The CDR3 contains 14 residues. The germline V and J ends were trimmed by 4 bases and 2 bases, with 10 bases remaining between them. This CDR3 is CASSGGLITDTQYF. Here the CDR3 DNA reads TGTGCCAGCAGTGGAGGACTGATCACAGATACGCAGTATTTT.